The 4 T cell receptor beta chains in this list originate from one sample, sequenced in a study of early T cells in non-severe SARS-CoV-2 infection. MiXCR, applied by TCRdb to the 5' RACE reads, yields one record per CDR3 protein. This table has fewer than 75,000 distinct CDR3 sequences, 20% to 25% appearing once. The starting material was whole blood, obtained at baseline. These receptors all stem from an adult who was a healthcare worker with PCR-confirmed SARS-CoV-2 infection or an uninfected control (not recorded which).

This clonotype was found a few times. The chain employs TRBV10-2 and TRBJ1-1; D is possibly TRBD1 (6 bases). Trimming pared 3 bases from V and 5 bases from J, leaving 10 bases between. CDR3 length: 13 amino acids. Germline CDR1 reads WSHSY; CDR2 reads SAAADI. For the CDR3, the DNA is TGCGCCAGCAGTGAACAGGGACGTACTGAAGCTTTCTTT. This codes for CASSEQGRTEAFF.

The chain recombines TRBV13 with TRBJ2-1; the match to TRBD2 covers 11 bases. Trimming took 4 bases from V and 2 from J; bases not matched to a gene: 4. Germline V gives CDR1 PRHDT, CDR2 FYEKMQ (reference sequence). The CDR3 contains 16 residues. The DNA of the CDR3 is TGTGCCAGCAGCTCTCCGGGACTAGCGGCCTACAATGAGCAGTTCTTC. Its translation is CASSSPGLAAYNEQFF.

The V call is TRBV5-4, the J call TRBJ2-7; D not certain. Per germline, CDR1 SGHNT and CDR2 YYREEE (reference sequence). V lost 0 bases to trimming and J lost 3 bases, with 7 bases between them. The CDR3 has 13 amino acids. In nucleotides, the CDR3 is TGTGCCAGCAGCTTGGATACGGACTACGAGCAGTACTTC. Translated: CASSLDTDYEQYF.

This clonotype came up once. The genes are TRBV20-1 and TRBJ2-2, with 7 positions matching TRBD2. V gave up 4 bases and J gave up 0 bases; unmatched junction bases: 2. Germline V gene sequence: CDR1 DFQATT, CDR2 SNEGSKA (reference sequence). The CDR3 is 14 amino acids. The CDR3, as DNA: TGCAGTGCTACCCTAGCGGCGAACACCGGGGAGCTGTTTTTT. Its protein is CSATLAANTGELFF.